Listed here is a single T cell receptor beta chain. What it recognizes is unknown. Since all of the isolated RNA was reverse transcribed, expressed TCRB transcripts were what got sequenced. Assay used: immunoSEQ multiplex PCR; TCRdb lists only in-frame clones, some missing. The table includes over 150,000 clones, 7.8% detected once. This record belongs to a study of beta chain features in type 1 diabetes. Study as a whole: Sorted cell examination encompassed roughly 110,000,000 cells across all samples. Whole-study findings and limits: Researchers caution that PCR might favor shorter templates, equally among patients and controls. Moderate yet significant TCRB CDR3 shortening was seen in Type 1 diabetes patients in all four CD4+ subsets.

From germline, CDR1 is SGHTA and CDR2 FQGNSA. The CDR3 loop spans 14 amino acids. Trimming removed 5 bases at V and 3 bases at J, with 8 bases between. Based on CD45RO/CCR7/CD25/CD127/CD95/CD27, CD4+ regulatory, stem cell-like memory, naive and central memory cells were sorted. This sequence originates from a woman aged 35 to 49 with type 1 diabetes. The sequenced sample consisted of central memory CD4+ T cells from blood. This chain uses TRBV7-2 with TRBJ1-6; D remains unclear. The DNA for the CDR3 is TGTGCCAGCAGCGCGGCTTTCTATAATTCACCCCTCCACTTT. It codes for CASSAAFYNSPLHF.